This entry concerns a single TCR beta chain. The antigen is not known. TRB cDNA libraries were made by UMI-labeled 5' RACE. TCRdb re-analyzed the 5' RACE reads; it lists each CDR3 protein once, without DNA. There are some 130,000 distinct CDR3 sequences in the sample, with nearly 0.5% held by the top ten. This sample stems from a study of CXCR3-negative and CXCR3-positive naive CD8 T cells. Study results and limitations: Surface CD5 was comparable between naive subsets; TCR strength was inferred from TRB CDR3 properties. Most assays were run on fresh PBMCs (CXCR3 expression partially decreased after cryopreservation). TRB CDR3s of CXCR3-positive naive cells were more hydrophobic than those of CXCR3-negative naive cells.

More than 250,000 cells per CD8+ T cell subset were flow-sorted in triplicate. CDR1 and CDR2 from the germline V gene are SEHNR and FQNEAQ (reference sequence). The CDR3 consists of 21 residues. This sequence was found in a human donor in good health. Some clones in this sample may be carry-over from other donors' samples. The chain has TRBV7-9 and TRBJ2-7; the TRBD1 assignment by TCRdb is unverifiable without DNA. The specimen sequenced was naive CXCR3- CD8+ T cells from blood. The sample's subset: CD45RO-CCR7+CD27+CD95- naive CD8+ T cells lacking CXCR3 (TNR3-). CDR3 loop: CASSYTVTGGATFGELGEQYF.